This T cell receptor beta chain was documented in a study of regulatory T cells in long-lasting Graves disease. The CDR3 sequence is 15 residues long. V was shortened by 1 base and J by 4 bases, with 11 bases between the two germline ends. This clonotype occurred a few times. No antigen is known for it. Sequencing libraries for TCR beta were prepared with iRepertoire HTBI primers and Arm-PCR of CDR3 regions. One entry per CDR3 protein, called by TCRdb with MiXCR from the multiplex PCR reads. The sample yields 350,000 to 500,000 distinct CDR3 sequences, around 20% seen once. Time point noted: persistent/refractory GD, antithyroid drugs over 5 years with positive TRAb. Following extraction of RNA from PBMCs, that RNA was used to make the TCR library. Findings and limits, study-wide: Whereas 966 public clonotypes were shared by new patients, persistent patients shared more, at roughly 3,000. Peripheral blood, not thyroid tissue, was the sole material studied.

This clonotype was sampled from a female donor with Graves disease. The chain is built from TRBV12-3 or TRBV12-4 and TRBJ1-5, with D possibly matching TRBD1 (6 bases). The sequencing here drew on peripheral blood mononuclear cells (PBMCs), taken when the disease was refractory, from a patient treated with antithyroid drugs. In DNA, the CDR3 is TGTGCCAGCAGTTTAGAACAGGGAGGGAATCAGCCCCAGCATTTT. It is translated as CASSLEQGGNQPQHF.